This T cell receptor (beta chain) originates from a study of OX40 agonist ivuxolimab in advanced cancers. Study context: Patients in dose escalation had liver, melanoma, kidney or head and neck cancers. From about 23 to 85 years was the age range, with a mean of about 54 years, and approximately 84% were male. Partial responses occurred in three patients (one hepatocellular carcinoma, two cutaneous melanoma).

The CDR3 is 13 amino acids. V lost 5 bases to trimming and J lost 4 bases, with 12 bases between them. Germline CDR1 is SGHDT and CDR2 is YYEEEE. Repertoires were generated with immunoSEQ multiplex PCR, while TCRdb's copy carries only in-frame clones and drops some. The sample consists of roughly 26,000 clones, 70% to 90% of them appearing once. This sequence joins TRBV5-6 and TRBJ1-1; D may be TRBD1 (5 bases). The sample here was CD4+ or CD8+ T cells sorted from blood, taken in a trial of the OX40 agonist ivuxolimab. This sequence originates from an adult with an advanced solid tumor such as melanoma, head and neck, liver or kidney cancer. CDR3: CASRIGALTEAFF. The CDR3 nucleotides read TGTGCCAGCAGAATAGGGGCACTCACTGAAGCTTTCTTT.